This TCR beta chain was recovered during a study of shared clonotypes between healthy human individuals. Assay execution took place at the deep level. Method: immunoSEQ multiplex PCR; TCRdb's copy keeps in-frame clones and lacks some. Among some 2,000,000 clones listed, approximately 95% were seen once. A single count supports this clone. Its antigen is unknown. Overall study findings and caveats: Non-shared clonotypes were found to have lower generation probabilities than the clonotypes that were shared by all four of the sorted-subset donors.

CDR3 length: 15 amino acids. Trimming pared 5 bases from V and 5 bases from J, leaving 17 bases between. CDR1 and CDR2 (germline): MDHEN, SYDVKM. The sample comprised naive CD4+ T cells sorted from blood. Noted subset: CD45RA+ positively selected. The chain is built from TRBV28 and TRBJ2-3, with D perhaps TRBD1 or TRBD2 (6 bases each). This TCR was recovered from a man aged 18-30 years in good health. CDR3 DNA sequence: TGTGCCAGCAGTGGACAGAGGGGGGCCGGAGATACGCAGTATTTT. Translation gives CASSGQRGAGDTQYF.